The 7 T cell receptor beta chains below come from one sample, sequenced in a study of blood T cell repertoires in COVID-19. Clones were sequenced by immunoSEQ multiplex PCR, and TCRdb holds only the in-frame ones, with some missing. The sample contains roughly 200,000 clones, roughly 86% of which appear only once. The sequencing sample was made of PBMCs or T cells enriched from blood (not recorded which). These TCRs come from a man in his forties with acute COVID-19.

This sequence joins TRBV19 and TRBJ1-5, with 7 positions matching TRBD1. The J segment lost 0 bases and the V segment lost 7 bases, leaving 12 bases of the junction unmatched. The germline V gene has CDR1 LNHDA and CDR2 SQIVND (reference sequence). There are 17 residues in the CDR3. CDR3 protein: CASNPGAGGNSNQPQHF. As DNA, the CDR3 is TGTGCCAGTAATCCAGGGGCAGGGGGAAATAGCAATCAGCCCCAGCATTTT.

The V and J genes are TRBV6-5 and TRBJ1-1; no firm D call. Germline values: CDR1 MNHEY, CDR2 SVGAGI. Trimming left V 6 bases short and J 4 bases short, with 12 bases between. The CDR3 loop spans 13 amino acids. The CDR3 sequence: CASRSTPFTEAFF. The CDR3 DNA follows: TGTGCCAGCAGGTCAACACCTTTCACTGAAGCTTTCTTT.

This chain connects TRBV5-6 to TRBJ1-1, with TRBD1 identical over 7 bases. This CDR3 has 14 residues. V was pared by 2 bases and J by 1 base, with 2 bases of the junction left unmatched. Germline V gene lookup returns CDR1 SGHDT and CDR2 YYEEEE. The CDR3 nucleotides read TGTGCCAGCAGCTTTAGGGACAGGAACACTGAAGCTTTCTTT. It is translated as CASSFRDRNTEAFF.

The chain recombines TRBV28 with TRBJ2-1; 10 positions match TRBD2. CDR1 MDHEN and CDR2 SYDVKM come from the germline V gene. Trimming cost V 5 bases and J 7 bases; bases outside gene matches: 11. CDR3 length equals 16 residues. The CDR3 reads CASSRGASGSRNEQFF. In nucleotides, the CDR3 is TGTGCCAGCAGTAGGGGGGCTAGCGGGAGTCGGAATGAGCAGTTCTTC. Full variable domain (rest looked up from reference TRBV28 and TRBJ2-1): DVKVTQSSRYLVKRTGEKVFLECVQDMDHENMFWYRQDPGLGLRLIYFSYDVKMKEKGDIPEGYSVSREKKERFSLILESASTNQTSMYLCASSRGASGSRNEQFFGPGTRLTVL.

The CDR3 reads CASKTDQETQYF. The CDR3 bases are TGTGCCAGCAAGACTGACCAAGAGACCCAGTACTTC. The gene calls are TRBV2 and TRBJ2-5; D gene unclear. The CDR3 is made up of 12 amino acids. V was pared by 7 bases and J by 0 bases, with 6 bases between. In germline, CDR1 is SNHLY, CDR2 FYNNEI.

V gene TRBV14 combines with J gene TRBJ2-3; maybe TRBD2 (6 bases). V lost 0 bases, J lost 4 bases, and 17 bases lay in between. The CDR3 is made up of 17 amino acids. The germline V gene encodes CDR1 SGHDN and CDR2 FVKESK. This CDR3 is CASSQDIVLGEADTQYF. The CDR3, as DNA: TGTGCCAGCAGCCAAGATATCGTCCTGGGGGAGGCAGATACGCAGTATTTT.

This clone has a handful of counts. The chain has TRBV30 and TRBJ2-7; 7 bases match TRBD2. The CDR3 contains 12 residues. The trim removed 5 bases at V and 7 bases at J, leaving 8 bases unmatched. Germline CDR1 is GTSNPN and CDR2 is SVGIG (reference sequence). The CDR3 is CAWSTGRGEQYF. CDR3 sequence (DNA): TGTGCCTGGTCCACCGGGCGGGGGGAGCAGTACTTC.